A selection of T cell receptor beta chains follows, all from one sample in a study of blood T cell repertoires in COVID-19. Data came from immunoSEQ multiplex PCR; TCRdb stores just in-frame clones and leaves some out. The top ten clones hold roughly an eighth of a sample with 150,000 to 200,000 clones, 80% to 90% of them seen once. Sequenced input: peripheral blood. The source is a woman between 65 and 79 years old with COVID-19, enrolled during active disease. The CDR3 runs from the conserved cysteine through the conserved F or W. D genes are given only for firm matches. The size field is filled for only some rows; it gives once, few, many or a size class.

clone size	V gene	J gene	D gene	CDR3 protein	CDR3 DNA
-	TRBV30	TRBJ1-6	-	CAWFGQKSSYNSPLHF	TGTGCCTGGTTCGGACAGAAGAGCTCCTATAATTCACCCCTCCACTTT
once	TRBV29-1	TRBJ1-1	-	CSVAVQEGTEAFF	TGCAGCGTTGCGGTACAGGAGGGCACTGAAGCTTTCTTT
-	TRBV5-1	TRBJ1-1	-	CASSLGGKHGDTEAFF	TGCGCCAGCAGCTTGGGTGGAAAACACGGAGACACTGAAGCTTTCTTT
-	TRBV5-4	TRBJ2-7	TRBD2	CASSLAGGNGQYF	TGTGCCAGCAGCTTGGCCGGGGGGAATGGGCAGTACTTC
few	TRBV5-1	TRBJ2-1	TRBD2	CASSLSLLAGYNEQFF	TGCGCCAGCAGCTTGTCCCTACTAGCGGGGTACAATGAGCAGTTCTTC
-	TRBV7-3	TRBJ1-6	-	CASSAGTNNSPLHF	TGTGCCAGCAGTGCCGGGACAAATAATTCACCCCTCCACTTT
-	TRBV7-2	TRBJ2-3	-	CASNLRGTDTQYF	TGTGCCAGTAACCTCAGGGGCACAGATACGCAGTATTTT
-	TRBV6-1	TRBJ2-3	-	CASSEMGTLLHTQYF	TGTGCCAGCAGTGAAATGGGGACTTTGCTGCATACGCAGTATTTT
-	TRBV28	TRBJ2-3	TRBD2	CASSGTSGVYTDTQYF	TGTGCCAGTTCAGGGACTAGCGGGGTCTACACAGATACGCAGTATTTT
-	TRBV21-1	TRBJ2-1	-	CASSKEVPGNEQFF	TGTGCCAGCAGCAAAGAAGTACCCGGCAATGAGCAGTTCTTC
-	TRBV7-2	TRBJ1-2	TRBD1	CASSIYRGGDGYTF	TGTGCCAGCAGCATTTACAGGGGAGGTGATGGCTACACCTTC
-	TRBV6-4	TRBJ2-3	-	CASSPTGMDTQYF	TGTGCCAGCAGTCCTACAGGGATGGATACGCAGTATTTT
-	TRBV7-6	TRBJ2-3	TRBD2	CASSLGLSGGTDTQYF	TGTGCCAGCAGCTTGGGACTATCCGGGGGCACAGATACGCAGTATTTT
-	TRBV3-1/TRBV3-2	TRBJ2-7	-	CASSQGATYEQYF	TGTGCCAGCAGCCAAGGGGCCACCTACGAGCAGTACTTC
-	TRBV30	TRBJ2-4	-	CAWSVQQKLNIQYF	TGTGCCTGGAGTGTACAACAGAAGCTAAACATTCAGTACTTC
-	TRBV2	TRBJ1-6	TRBD1	CASSVRQGVSNSPLHF	TGTGCCAGCAGTGTCAGACAGGGGGTCTCTAATTCACCCCTCCACTTT
-	TRBV5-1	TRBJ2-1	-	CASRVSGDNEQFF	TGCGCCAGCCGAGTTAGCGGTGACAATGAGCAGTTCTTC
few	TRBV18	TRBJ1-4	-	CASSQKHPAGLNEKLFF	TGTGCCAGCTCACAAAAACACCCCGCAGGCCTTAATGAAAAACTGTTTTTT
-	TRBV5-1	TRBJ1-1	-	CASSIREDTEAFF	TGCGCCAGCAGCATCAGGGAGGACACTGAAGCTTTCTTT
-	TRBV11-2	TRBJ2-7	TRBD1	CASSLGQGAYEQYF	TGTGCCAGCAGCTTAGGGCAGGGGGCGTACGAGCAGTACTTC
-	TRBV5-4	TRBJ1-2	TRBD1	CASSLDRGRLDGYTF	TGTGCCAGCAGCTTAGACAGGGGGCGACTGGATGGCTACACCTTC
-	TRBV6-6	TRBJ1-2	-	CASIRNGEDSKGYTF	TGTGCCAGCATTCGAAACGGGGAGGATTCAAAAGGCTACACCTTC
-	TRBV18	TRBJ2-5	TRBD2	CASSDQGTRQETQYF	TGTGCCAGCTCAGATCAGGGGACTAGGCAAGAGACCCAGTACTTC
-	TRBV28	TRBJ1-5	-	CASRIRSPGEDQPQHF	TGTGCCAGCAGAATCAGAAGTCCGGGGGAGGATCAGCCCCAGCATTTT
-	TRBV5-1	TRBJ2-2	-	CASSFSIGTNTGELFF	TGCGCCAGCAGCTTTAGTATCGGGACAAACACCGGGGAGCTGTTTTTT
-	TRBV9	TRBJ2-1	-	CASSPGLYNEQFF	TGTGCCAGCAGCCCTGGACTGTACAATGAGCAGTTCTTC
few	TRBV3-1/TRBV3-2	TRBJ1-3	-	CASSQVFGSGNTIYF	TGTGCCAGCAGCCAAGTCTTCGGCTCTGGAAACACCATATATTTT
-	TRBV12-5	TRBJ2-5	TRBD1	CASGLGQGVFETQYF	TGTGCTAGTGGTTTGGGACAGGGAGTTTTTGAGACCCAGTACTTC
-	TRBV7-9	TRBJ1-3	-	CASSLPLISGNTIYF	TGTGCCAGCAGCTTACCACTGATCTCTGGAAACACCATATATTTT
-	TRBV5-4	TRBJ1-1	-	CASSLTRQQNTEAFF	TGTGCCAGCAGCCTTACCCGACAGCAGAACACTGAAGCTTTCTTT
-	TRBV28	TRBJ2-2	TRBD1	CASRGDRAASTGELFF	TGTGCCAGCAGGGGGGACAGGGCGGCTTCCACCGGGGAGCTGTTTTTT
once	TRBV28	TRBJ1-2	TRBD1	CASSSLPGQGYGYGYTF	TGTGCCAGCAGTTCCCTCCCGGGACAGGGGTATGGCTATGGCTACACCTTC
-	TRBV29-1	TRBJ1-1	TRBD1	CSSGGTEAFF	TGCAGCTCAGGGGGCACTGAAGCTTTCTTT
once	TRBV30	TRBJ1-4	TRBD1	CAWVGKGAPANEKLFF	TGTGCCTGGGTGGGGAAGGGGGCGCCGGCTAATGAAAAACTGTTTTTT
-	TRBV5-1	TRBJ2-7	TRBD1	CASSLGRGLGEQYF	TGCGCCAGCAGCTTGGGTAGGGGGCTTGGTGAGCAGTACTTC
-	TRBV19	TRBJ2-1	-	CASSLSLGTEQFF	TGTGCCAGTAGTCTATCTCTAGGAACTGAGCAGTTCTTC
once	TRBV5-1	TRBJ2-7	TRBD1	CASSSGQGWNYEQYF	TGCGCCAGCAGCTCTGGACAGGGATGGAATTACGAGCAGTACTTC
few	TRBV30	TRBJ2-7	TRBD1	CAWNIGTGSYEQYF	TGTGCCTGGAATATCGGGACAGGGAGCTACGAGCAGTACTTC
once	TRBV9	TRBJ2-7	TRBD2	CASSPRVAGSYEQYF	TGTGCCAGCAGCCCCCGAGTAGCGGGATCCTACGAGCAGTACTTC
-	TRBV6-2/TRBV6-3	TRBJ1-1	TRBD1	CASSPDRGATEAFF	TGTGCCAGCAGCCCCGACAGGGGGGCAACTGAAGCTTTCTTT
-	TRBV6-6	TRBJ2-1	-	CASSISGYEQFF	TGTGCCAGCAGCATTAGCGGTTATGAGCAGTTCTTC
once	TRBV4-3	TRBJ2-7	-	CASSQESLAQFGEQYF	TGCGCCAGCAGCCAAGAATCCCTAGCCCAGTTCGGAGAGCAGTACTTC
once	TRBV7-3	TRBJ1-4	TRBD1	CASSSGTGGRTNEKLFF	TGTGCCAGCAGCTCTGGGACAGGGGGTAGAACTAATGAAAAACTGTTTTTT
-	TRBV5-1	TRBJ1-3	-	CASSFNSGNTIYF	TGCGCCAGCAGCTTCAACTCTGGAAACACCATATATTTT
-	TRBV11-2	TRBJ2-3	-	CASSLEFSAITTDTQYF	TGTGCCAGCAGCTTAGAATTTAGCGCGATAACCACAGATACGCAGTATTTT
-	TRBV28	TRBJ1-5	-	CASSLYREGVQPQHF	TGTGCCAGCAGTCTATACAGGGAAGGAGTTCAGCCCCAGCATTTT
once	TRBV30	TRBJ2-4	TRBD2	CAWKGGSNIQYF	TGTGCCTGGAAAGGCGGGAGCAACATTCAGTACTTC
-	TRBV28	TRBJ2-1	TRBD2	CASSSTSGKGFF	TGTGCCAGCAGTTCGACTAGCGGGAAGGGGTTCTTC
-	TRBV6-6	TRBJ2-1	TRBD2	CASSYPGLEVQFF	TGTGCCAGCAGTTACCCCGGACTAGAGGTGCAGTTCTTC
-	TRBV4-3	TRBJ1-4	TRBD1	CASSQGQGGEKLFF	TGCGCCAGCAGCCAGGGACAGGGAGGTGAAAAACTGTTTTTT
-	TRBV4-2	TRBJ1-1	-	CASSQVGGSNTEAFF	TGTGCCAGCAGCCAAGTGGGAGGGTCGAACACTGAAGCTTTCTTT
-	TRBV5-1	TRBJ2-7	-	CASSLGGNPYEQYF	TGCGCCAGCAGCTTGGGAGGGAACCCCTACGAGCAGTACTTC
-	TRBV19	TRBJ1-5	-	CASSGQMNQPQHF	TGTGCCAGTAGTGGTCAGATGAATCAGCCCCAGCATTTT
-	TRBV30	TRBJ2-7	TRBD2	CAWSLGLRVYEQYF	TGTGCCTGGAGTTTGGGACTACGGGTTTACGAGCAGTACTTC
-	TRBV30	TRBJ2-7	-	CAWSVNDGRSFYEQYF	TGTGCCTGGAGTGTAAATGATGGGAGAAGCTTCTACGAGCAGTACTTC
-	TRBV9	TRBJ1-2	-	CASSAHREGYTF	TGTGCCAGCAGCGCACACAGGGAAGGCTACACCTTC
-	TRBV12-5	TRBJ1-2	TRBD1	CASGGGGGSEGYTF	TGTGCTAGTGGTGGAGGGGGCGGGTCGGAAGGCTACACCTTC
-	TRBV24-1	TRBJ2-1	-	CATSDAGQIYNEQFF	TGTGCCACCAGTGATGCCGGACAGATATACAATGAGCAGTTCTTC
-	TRBV4-2	TRBJ2-4	-	CASSQGRRNLVVNIQYF	TGTGCCAGCAGCCAAGGCCGAAGAAACTTGGTCGTAAACATTCAGTACTTC